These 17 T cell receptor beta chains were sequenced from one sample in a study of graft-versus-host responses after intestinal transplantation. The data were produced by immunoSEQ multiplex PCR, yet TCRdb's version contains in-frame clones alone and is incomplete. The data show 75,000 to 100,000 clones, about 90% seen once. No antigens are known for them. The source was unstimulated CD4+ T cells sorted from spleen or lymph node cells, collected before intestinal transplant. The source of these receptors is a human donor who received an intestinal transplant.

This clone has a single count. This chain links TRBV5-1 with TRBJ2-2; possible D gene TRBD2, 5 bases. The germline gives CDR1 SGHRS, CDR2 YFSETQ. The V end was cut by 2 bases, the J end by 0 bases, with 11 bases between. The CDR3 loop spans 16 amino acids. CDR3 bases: TGCGCCAGCAGCTTTTTGCCAGCGGCGAACACCGGGGAGCTGTTTTTT. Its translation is CASSFLPAANTGELFF.

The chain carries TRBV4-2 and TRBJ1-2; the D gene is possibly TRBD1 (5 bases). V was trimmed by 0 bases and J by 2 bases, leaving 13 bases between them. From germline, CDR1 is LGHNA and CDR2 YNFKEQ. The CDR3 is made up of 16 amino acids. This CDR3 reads CASSQDQRAGNYGYTF. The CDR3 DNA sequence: TGTGCCAGCAGCCAAGATCAACGGGCAGGGAACTATGGCTACACCTTC.

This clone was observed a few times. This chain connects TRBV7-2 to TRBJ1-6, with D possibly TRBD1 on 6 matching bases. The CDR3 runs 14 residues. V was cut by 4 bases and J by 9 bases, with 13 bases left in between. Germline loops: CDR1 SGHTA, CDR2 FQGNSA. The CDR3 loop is CASSSQGKISPLHF. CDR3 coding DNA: TGTGCCAGCAGCTCACAGGGAAAGATTTCACCCCTCCACTTT.

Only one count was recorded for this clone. The CDR3 loop is CASSWTGDSQYF. CDR3 nucleotide sequence: TGTGCCAGCAGCTGGACAGGCGATTCACAGTATTTT. The rearrangement links TRBV11-3 to TRBJ2-3; 7 bases are shared with TRBD1. Per germline, CDR1 SGHNT and CDR2 YENEEA. Trimming took 4 bases from V and 12 from J; bases not matched to a gene: 7. The length of the CDR3 is 12 residues. The full variable domain, with the rest looked up from reference TRBV11-3 and TRBJ2-3, is EAGVVQSPRYKIIEKKQPVAFWCNPISGHNTLYWYLQNLGQGPELLIRYENEEAVDDSQLPKDRFSAERLKGVDSTLKIQPAELGDSAVYLCASSWTGDSQYFGPGTRLTVL.

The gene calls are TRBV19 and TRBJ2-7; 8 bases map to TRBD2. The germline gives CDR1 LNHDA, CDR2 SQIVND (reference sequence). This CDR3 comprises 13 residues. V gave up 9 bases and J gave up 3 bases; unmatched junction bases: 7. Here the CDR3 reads CASHQREIYEQYF. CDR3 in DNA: TGTGCCAGCCACCAGCGGGAGATCTACGAGCAGTACTTC.

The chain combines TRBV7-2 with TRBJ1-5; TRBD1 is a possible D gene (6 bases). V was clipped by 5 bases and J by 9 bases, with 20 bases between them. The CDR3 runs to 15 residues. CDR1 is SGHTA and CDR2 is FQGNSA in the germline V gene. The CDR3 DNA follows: TGTGCCAGCAGCCGAAACCGGGACACCACCCGGCCCCAGCATTTT. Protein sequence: CASSRNRDTTRPQHF.

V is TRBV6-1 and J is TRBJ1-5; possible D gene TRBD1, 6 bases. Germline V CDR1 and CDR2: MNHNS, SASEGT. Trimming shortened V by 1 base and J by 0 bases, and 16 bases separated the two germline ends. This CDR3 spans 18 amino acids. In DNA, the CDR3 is TGTGCCAGCAGTGAAGGGAACAGGGCCCAGGATAGCAATCAGCCCCAGCATTTT. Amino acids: CASSEGNRAQDSNQPQHF.

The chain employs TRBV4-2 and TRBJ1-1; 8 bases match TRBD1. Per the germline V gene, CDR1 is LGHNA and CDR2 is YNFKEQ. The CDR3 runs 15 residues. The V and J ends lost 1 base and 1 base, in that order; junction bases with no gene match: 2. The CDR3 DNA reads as TGTGCCAGCAGCCAAGCCCAGGGGGCGAACACTGAAGCTTTCTTT. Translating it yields CASSQAQGANTEAFF.

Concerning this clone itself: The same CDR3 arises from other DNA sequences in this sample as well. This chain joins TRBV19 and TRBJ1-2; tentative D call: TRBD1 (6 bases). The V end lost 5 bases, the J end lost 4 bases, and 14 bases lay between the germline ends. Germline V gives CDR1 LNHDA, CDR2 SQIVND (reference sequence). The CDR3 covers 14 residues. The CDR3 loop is CASSRGARGYGYTF. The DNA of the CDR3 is TGTGCCAGTAGTCGGGGGGCGCGAGGCTATGGCTACACCTTC. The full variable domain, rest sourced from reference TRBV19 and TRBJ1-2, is DGGITQSPKYLFRKEGQNVTLSCEQNLNHDAMYWYRQDPGQGLRLIYYSQIVNDFQKGDIAEGYSVSREKKESFPLTVTSAQKNPTAFYLCASSRGARGYGYTFGSGTRLTVV.

The CDR3 DNA reads TGTGCCAGCAGTTTGATTAGCGGGGGAATTGGGGCTACGCAGTATTTT. Its translation is CASSLISGGIGATQYF. The chain carries TRBV27 and TRBJ2-3; 9 nucleotides match TRBD2. V lost 3 bases and J lost 8; bases outside the gene matches: 12. Germline CDR1 reads MNHEY; CDR2 reads SMNVEV (reference sequence). This CDR3 is 16 amino acids long.

In DNA, the CDR3 is TGTGCCAGCTCCCCTGACAGCCAGCTAAGAGATAGCAGGCAGCCCCAGCATTTT. It specifies CASSPDSQLRDSRQPQHF. This chain joins TRBV18 and TRBJ1-5; tentative D call: TRBD1 (5 bases). Germline-derived CDR1 and CDR2 are KGHSH and LQKENI. The length of the CDR3 is 18 residues. Trimming stripped 6 bases from V and 7 bases from J, with 28 bases between.

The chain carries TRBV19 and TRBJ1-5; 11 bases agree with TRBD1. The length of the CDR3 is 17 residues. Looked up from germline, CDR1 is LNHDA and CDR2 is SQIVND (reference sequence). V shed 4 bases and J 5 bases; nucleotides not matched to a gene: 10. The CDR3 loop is CASSKGTGGGVDQPQHF. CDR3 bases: TGTGCCAGTAGTAAAGGGACAGGGGGTGGTGTCGATCAGCCCCAGCATTTT.

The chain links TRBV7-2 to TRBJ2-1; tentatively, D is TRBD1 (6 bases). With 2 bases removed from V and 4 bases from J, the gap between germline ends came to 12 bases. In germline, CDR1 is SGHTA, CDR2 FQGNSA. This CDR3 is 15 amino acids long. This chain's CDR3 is CASSLQTGSYNEQFF. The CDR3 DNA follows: TGTGCCAGCAGCTTACAAACAGGGTCGTACAATGAGCAGTTCTTC.

CDR3: CASSEVGSGLYNEQFF. Here the CDR3 DNA reads TGCGCCAGCAGTGAGGTAGGAAGCGGCCTATACAATGAGCAGTTCTTC. The gene calls are TRBV10-1 and TRBJ2-1, with a possible D match to TRBD2 (5 bases). The germline V gene encodes CDR1 WNHNN and CDR2 SYGVQD (reference sequence). The CDR3 has 16 residues. Trimming cost V 2 bases and J 4 bases, with 15 bases left between them.

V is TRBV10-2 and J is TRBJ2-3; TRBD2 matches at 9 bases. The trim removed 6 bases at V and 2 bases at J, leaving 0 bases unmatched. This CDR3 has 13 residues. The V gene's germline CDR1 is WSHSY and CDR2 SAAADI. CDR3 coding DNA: TGCGCCAGCAGGGGACTAGCCACAGATACGCAGTATTTT. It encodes CASRGLATDTQYF.

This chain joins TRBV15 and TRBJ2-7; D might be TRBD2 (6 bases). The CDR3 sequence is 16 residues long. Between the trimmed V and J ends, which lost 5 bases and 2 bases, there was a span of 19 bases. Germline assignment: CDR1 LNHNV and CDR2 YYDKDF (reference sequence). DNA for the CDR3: TGTGCCACCAGCGCGACTACCGGGAGACGCACCTACGAGCAGTACTTC. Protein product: CATSATTGRRTYEQYF.

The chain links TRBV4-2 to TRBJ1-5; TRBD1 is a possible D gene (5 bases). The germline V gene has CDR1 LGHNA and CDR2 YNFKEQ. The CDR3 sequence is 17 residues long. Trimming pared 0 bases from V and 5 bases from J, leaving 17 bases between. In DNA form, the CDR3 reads TGTGCCAGCAGCCAAGATACCGGGGGGGTGGCCTATCAGCCCCAGCATTTT. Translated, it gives CASSQDTGGVAYQPQHF.